This entry lists 7 T cell receptor beta chains sequenced from one sample in a study of glioma-infiltrating T cells after dendritic cell vaccination. This table comes from immunoSEQ multiplex PCR, and its TCRdb copy is limited to in-frame clones, with some not included. There are 75,000 to 100,000 clones in the sample; about 80% occur only once, and around 6% lies in the top ten. The sequencing here drew on blood, taken before dendritic cell vaccination. The receptor set was obtained from a human donor with glioblastoma.

The chain recombines TRBV6-1 with TRBJ1-2; D remains ambiguous. Germline V lookup: CDR1 MNHNS, CDR2 SASEGT. V lost 3 bases, J lost 5 bases, and 16 bases lay in between. This CDR3 has 15 residues. Written as DNA, the CDR3 is TGTGCCAGCAGTGAGCCAGTACATATCTTTTATGGCTACACCTTC. Its translation is CASSEPVHIFYGYTF.

This clone was picked up a small number of times. The chain carries TRBV5-1 and TRBJ2-5; 10 bases are shared with TRBD2. Germline CDR1 SGHRS, CDR2 YFSETQ. With 7 bases clipped from V and 2 bases from J, the junction kept 14 bases outside the gene matches. The CDR3 has 17 amino acids. DNA of the CDR3: TGCGCCAGCTCAATGGGAGCGGGGGGGCCAGGGCAAGAGACCCAGTACTTC. Translation gives CASSMGAGGPGQETQYF.

This chain links TRBV6-5 with TRBJ2-7; D is perhaps TRBD1 (6 bases). CDR3 size: 14 residues. The germline CDR1 and CDR2 sequences are MNHEY and SVGAGI. Deletions cut 6 bases from V and 0 bases from J, with 12 bases between. CDR3 sequence reads: CASSQQGPSYEQYF. Here the CDR3 DNA reads TGTGCCAGCAGCCAACAGGGCCCCTCCTACGAGCAGTACTTC.

The rearrangement uses TRBV29-1 and TRBJ1-1, with TRBD1 matching over 8 bases. Germline V CDR1 and CDR2: SQVTM, ANQGSEA. The CDR3 runs to 14 residues. V trimming: 7 bases; J trimming: 1 base; junction bases outside the gene matches: 8. Here the CDR3 DNA reads TGCAGCGCTCTGGACAGGGCAAGGAACACTGAAGCTTTCTTT. Encoded protein: CSALDRARNTEAFF.

This chain links TRBV19 with TRBJ1-5; 8 bases match TRBD1. Germline V lookup: CDR1 LNHDA, CDR2 SQIVND (reference sequence). Losses at the gene ends were 3 bases for V and 6 bases for J; bases not matched to a gene: 4. The length of the CDR3 is 14 residues. The CDR3 sequence is CASSMGQGAQPQHF. Written as DNA, the CDR3 is TGTGCCAGTAGTATGGGGCAGGGGGCTCAGCCCCAGCATTTT.

The chain couples TRBV6-6 to TRBJ2-2; D remains unclear. The CDR3 totals 15 residues. Trimming pared 0 bases from V and 2 bases from J, leaving 7 bases between. The germline V gene encodes CDR1 MNHNY and CDR2 SVGAGI (reference sequence). CDR3 DNA sequence: TGTGCCAGCAGTTACTCGTCACTCAACACCGGGGAGCTGTTTTTT. It translates to CASSYSSLNTGELFF.

This clone was seen only a few times. V and J are TRBV6-5 and TRBJ2-7; D is perhaps TRBD1 (5 bases). In germline, CDR1 is MNHEY, CDR2 SVGAGI. Between the trimmed V and J ends, which lost 6 bases and 5 bases, there was a span of 14 bases. This CDR3 region has 13 residues. The CDR3 DNA sequence: TGTGCCAGCAGCCCGACAGTCGGCAACGAGCAGTACTTC. It translates to CASSPTVGNEQYF.